This T cell receptor (beta chain) emerged from a study of blood T cell repertoires in COVID-19. Study at large: Researchers got acute and convalescent COVID-19 samples from the United States, Italy and Spain. T cells, B-cell-depleted T cells, or PBMCs supplied cDNA or gDNA.

Per the original data handling: Amplification of reference gene primers was used by the study to estimate nucleated cell counts. Some clones are missing from TCRdb's copy, which holds only in-frame ones; the method was immunoSEQ multiplex PCR. V, J and clone size reflect that table, while D and trimming were determined from the DNA. Altogether around 190,000 clones are present, 65% to 80% being singletons, with the ten largest covering around an eighth. The germline V and J ends were trimmed by 5 bases and 0 bases, with 11 bases remaining between them. The CDR3 loop spans 15 amino acids. In germline, CDR1 is SGHTA, CDR2 FQGNSA.

V and J are TRBV7-2 and TRBJ1-5, with D unclear. The sample consisted of peripheral blood. This clonotype originated in a woman between 45 and 65 years old with acute or convalescent COVID-19. CDR3 nucleotide sequence: TGTGCCAGCAGCCCTCAGGCACATAGCAATCAGCCCCAGCATTTT. This sequence encodes CASSPQAHSNQPQHF.